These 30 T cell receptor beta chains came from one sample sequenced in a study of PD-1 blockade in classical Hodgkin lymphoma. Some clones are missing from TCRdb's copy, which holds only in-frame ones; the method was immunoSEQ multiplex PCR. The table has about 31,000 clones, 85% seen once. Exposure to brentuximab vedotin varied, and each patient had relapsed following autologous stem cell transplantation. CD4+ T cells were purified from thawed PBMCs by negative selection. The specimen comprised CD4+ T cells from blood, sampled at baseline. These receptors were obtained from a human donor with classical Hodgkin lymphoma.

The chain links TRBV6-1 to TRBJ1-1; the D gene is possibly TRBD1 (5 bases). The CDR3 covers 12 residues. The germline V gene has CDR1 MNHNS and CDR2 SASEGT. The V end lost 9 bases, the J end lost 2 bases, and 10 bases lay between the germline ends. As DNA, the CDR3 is TGTGCCAGTACACAGGTTAACACTGAAGCTTTCTTT. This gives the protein CASTQVNTEAFF.

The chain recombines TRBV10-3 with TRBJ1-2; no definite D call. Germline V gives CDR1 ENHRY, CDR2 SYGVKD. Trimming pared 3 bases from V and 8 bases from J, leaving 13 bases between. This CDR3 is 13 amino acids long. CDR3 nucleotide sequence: TGTGCCATCAGTGAATACACTGGGTACGGCTACACCTTC. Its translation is CAISEYTGYGYTF.

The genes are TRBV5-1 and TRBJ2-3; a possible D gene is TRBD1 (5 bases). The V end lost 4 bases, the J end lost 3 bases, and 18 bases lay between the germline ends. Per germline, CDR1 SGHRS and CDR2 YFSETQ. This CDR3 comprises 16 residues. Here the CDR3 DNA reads TGCGCCAGCAGCACAAGACTGGGGCAGCGAACAGATACGCAGTATTTT. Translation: CASSTRLGQRTDTQYF.

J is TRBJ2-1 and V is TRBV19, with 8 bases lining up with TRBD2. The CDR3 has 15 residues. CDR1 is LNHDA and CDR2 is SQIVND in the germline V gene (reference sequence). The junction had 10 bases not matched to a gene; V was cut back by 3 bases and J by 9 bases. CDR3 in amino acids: CASSIGTRVLGEQFF. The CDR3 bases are TGTGCCAGTAGTATTGGGACTAGGGTACTCGGTGAGCAGTTCTTC.

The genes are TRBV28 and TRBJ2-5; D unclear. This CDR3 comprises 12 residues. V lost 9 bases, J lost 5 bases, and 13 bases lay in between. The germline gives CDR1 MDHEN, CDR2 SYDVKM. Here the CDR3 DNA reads TGTGCCAGTACCCGAGGTTTGGAGACCCAGTACTTC. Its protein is CASTRGLETQYF. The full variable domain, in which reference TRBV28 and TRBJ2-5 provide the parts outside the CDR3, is DVKVTQSSRYLVKRTGEKVFLECVQDMDHENMFWYRQDPGLGLRLIYFSYDVKMKEKGDIPEGYSVSREKKERFSLILESASTNQTSMYLCASTRGLETQYFGPGTRLLVL.

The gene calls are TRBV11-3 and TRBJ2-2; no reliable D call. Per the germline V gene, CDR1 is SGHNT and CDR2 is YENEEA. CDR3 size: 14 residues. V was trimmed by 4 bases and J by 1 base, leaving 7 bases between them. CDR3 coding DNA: TGTGCCAGCAGCTCAAGCAGGAACACCGGGGAGCTGTTTTTT. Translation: CASSSSRNTGELFF. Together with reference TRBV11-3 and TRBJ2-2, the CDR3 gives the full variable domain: EAGVVQSPRYKIIEKKQPVAFWCNPISGHNTLYWYLQNLGQGPELLIRYENEEAVDDSQLPKDRFSAERLKGVDSTLKIQPAELGDSAVYLCASSSSRNTGELFFGEGSRLTVL.

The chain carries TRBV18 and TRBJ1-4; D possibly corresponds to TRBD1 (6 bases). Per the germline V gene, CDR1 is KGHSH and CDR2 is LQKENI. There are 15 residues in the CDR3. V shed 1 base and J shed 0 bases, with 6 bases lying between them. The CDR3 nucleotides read TGTGCCAGCTCACCACGACAGGCAACTAATGAAAAACTGTTTTTT. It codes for CASSPRQATNEKLFF.

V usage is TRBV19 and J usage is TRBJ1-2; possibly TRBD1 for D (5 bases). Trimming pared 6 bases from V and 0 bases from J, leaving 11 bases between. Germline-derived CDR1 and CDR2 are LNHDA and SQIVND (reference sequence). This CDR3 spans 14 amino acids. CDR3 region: CASRRRGTNYGYTF. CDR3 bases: TGTGCCAGTAGGCGGAGGGGAACTAACTATGGCTACACCTTC.

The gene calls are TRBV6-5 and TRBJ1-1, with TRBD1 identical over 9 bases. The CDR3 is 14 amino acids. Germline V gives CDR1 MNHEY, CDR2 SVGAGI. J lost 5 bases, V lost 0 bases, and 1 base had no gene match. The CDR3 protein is CASSYSGTGTEAFF. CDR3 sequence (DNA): TGTGCCAGCAGTTACTCGGGGACAGGGACTGAAGCTTTCTTT.

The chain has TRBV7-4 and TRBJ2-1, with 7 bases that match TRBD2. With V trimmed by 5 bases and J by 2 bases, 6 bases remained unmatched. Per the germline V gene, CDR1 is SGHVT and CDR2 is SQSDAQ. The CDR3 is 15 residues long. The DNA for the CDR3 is TGTGCCAGCAGCACCGCTAGCGGTACCTACAATGAGCAGTTCTTC. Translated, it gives CASSTASGTYNEQFF.

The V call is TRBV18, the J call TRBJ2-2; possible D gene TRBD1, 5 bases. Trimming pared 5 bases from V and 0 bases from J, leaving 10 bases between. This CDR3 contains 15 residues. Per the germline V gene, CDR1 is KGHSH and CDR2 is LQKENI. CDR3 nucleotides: TGTGCCAGCTCAAGCAGGGTCCCGAACACCGGGGAGCTGTTTTTT. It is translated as CASSSRVPNTGELFF.

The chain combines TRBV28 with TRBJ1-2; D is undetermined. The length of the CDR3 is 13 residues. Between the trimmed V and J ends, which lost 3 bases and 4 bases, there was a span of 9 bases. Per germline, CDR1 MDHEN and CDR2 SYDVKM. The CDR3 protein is CASSLGSSYGYTF. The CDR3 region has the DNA TGTGCCAGCAGTTTGGGGTCCAGCTATGGCTACACCTTC.

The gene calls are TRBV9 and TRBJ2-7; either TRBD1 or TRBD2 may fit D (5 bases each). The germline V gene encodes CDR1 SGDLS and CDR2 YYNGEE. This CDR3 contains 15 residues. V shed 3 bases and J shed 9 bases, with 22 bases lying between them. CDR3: CASSAAGTPRYGQYF. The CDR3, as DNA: TGTGCCAGCAGCGCCGCTGGGACGCCCAGGTATGGGCAGTACTTC. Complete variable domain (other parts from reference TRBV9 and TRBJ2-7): DSGVTQTPKHLITATGQRVTLRCSPRSGDLSVYWYQQSLDQGLQFLIQYYNGEERAKGNILERFSAQQFPDLHSELNLSSLELGDSALYFCASSAAGTPRYGQYFGPGTRLTVT.

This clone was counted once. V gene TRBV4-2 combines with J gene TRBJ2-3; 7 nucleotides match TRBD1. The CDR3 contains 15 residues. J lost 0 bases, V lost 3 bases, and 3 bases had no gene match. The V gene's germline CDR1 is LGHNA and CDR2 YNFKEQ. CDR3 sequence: CASSHLRGSTDTQYF. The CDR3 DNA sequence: TGTGCCAGCAGCCATCTCAGGGGGAGCACAGATACGCAGTATTTT.

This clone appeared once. The CDR3 protein is CASSFIAGVGVEQFF. DNA of the CDR3: TGTGCCAGCAGCTTTATAGCGGGAGTGGGTGTTGAGCAGTTCTTC. The chain couples TRBV7-8 to TRBJ2-1, with 9 nucleotides matching TRBD2. Germline V lookup: CDR1 SGHVS, CDR2 FQNEAQ. V lost 3 bases, J lost 9 bases, and 9 bases stayed unmatched. This CDR3 region has 15 residues.

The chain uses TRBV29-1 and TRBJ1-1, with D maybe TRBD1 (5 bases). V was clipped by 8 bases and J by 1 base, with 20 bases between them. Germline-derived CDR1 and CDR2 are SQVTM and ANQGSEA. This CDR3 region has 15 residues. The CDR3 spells CSFSGGLPSNTEAFF. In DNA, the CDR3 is TGCAGCTTTTCGGGGGGTCTTCCCTCGAACACTGAAGCTTTCTTT.

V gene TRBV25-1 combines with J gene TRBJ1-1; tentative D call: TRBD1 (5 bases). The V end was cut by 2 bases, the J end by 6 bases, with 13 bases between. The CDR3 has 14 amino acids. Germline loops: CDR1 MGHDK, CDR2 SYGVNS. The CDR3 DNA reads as TGTGCCAGCAGTGAAGCGAAGGGGAGGGCTGAAGCTTTCTTT. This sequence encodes CASSEAKGRAEAFF.

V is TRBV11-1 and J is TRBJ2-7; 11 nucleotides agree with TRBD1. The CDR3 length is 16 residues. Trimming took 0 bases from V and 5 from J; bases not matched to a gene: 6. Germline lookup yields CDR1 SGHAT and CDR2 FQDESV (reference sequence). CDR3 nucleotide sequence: TGTGCCAGCAGCTTAGCCGGGACAGGGGGGTTCGACGAGCAGTACTTC. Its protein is CASSLAGTGGFDEQYF.

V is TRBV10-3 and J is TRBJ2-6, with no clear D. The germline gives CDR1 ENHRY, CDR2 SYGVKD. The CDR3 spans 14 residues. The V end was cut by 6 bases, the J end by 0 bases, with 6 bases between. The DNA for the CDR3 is TGTGCCATCAGCGAACCCTCTGGGGCCAACGTCCTGACTTTC. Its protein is CAISEPSGANVLTF.

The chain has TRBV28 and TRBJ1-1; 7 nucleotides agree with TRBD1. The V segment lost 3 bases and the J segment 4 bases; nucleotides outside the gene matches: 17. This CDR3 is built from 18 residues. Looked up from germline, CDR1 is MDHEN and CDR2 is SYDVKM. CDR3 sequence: CASSFYFRQGGVGTEAFF. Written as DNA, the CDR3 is TGTGCCAGCAGTTTTTACTTCCGACAGGGTGGGGTGGGCACTGAAGCTTTCTTT.

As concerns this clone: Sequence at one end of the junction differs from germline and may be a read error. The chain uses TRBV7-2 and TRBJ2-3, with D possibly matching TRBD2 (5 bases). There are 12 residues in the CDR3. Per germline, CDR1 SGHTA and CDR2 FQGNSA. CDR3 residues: CASSWPGLALGF. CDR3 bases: TGTGCCAGCAGCTGGCCCGGGCTAGCATTAGGTTTT.

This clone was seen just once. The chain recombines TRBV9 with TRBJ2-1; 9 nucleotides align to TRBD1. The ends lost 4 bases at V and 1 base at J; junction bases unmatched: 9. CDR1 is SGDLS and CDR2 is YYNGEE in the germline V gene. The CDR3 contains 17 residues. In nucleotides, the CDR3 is TGTGCCAGCAGCACACCTCCGGGACAGGGTTCCTACAATGAGCAGTTCTTC. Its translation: CASSTPPGQGSYNEQFF.

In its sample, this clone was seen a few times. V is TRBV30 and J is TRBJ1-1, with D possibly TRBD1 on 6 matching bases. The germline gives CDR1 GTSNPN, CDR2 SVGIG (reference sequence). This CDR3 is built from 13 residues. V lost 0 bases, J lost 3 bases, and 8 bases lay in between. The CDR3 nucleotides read TGTGCCTGGAGTGTAAGGGGGGACACTGAAGCTTTCTTT. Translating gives CAWSVRGDTEAFF.

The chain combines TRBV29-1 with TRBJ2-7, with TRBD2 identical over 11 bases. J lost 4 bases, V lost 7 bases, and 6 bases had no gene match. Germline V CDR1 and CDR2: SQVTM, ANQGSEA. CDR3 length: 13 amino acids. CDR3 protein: CSARGLAGYEQYF. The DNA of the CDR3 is TGCAGCGCCCGTGGACTAGCGGGTTACGAGCAGTACTTC.

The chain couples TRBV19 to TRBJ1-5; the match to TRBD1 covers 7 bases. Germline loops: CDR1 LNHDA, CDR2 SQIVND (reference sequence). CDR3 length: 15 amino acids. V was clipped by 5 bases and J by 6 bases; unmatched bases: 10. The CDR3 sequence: CASSLPQGRSQPQHF. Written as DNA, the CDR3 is TGTGCCAGTAGTTTGCCACAGGGGAGGAGTCAGCCCCAGCATTTT.

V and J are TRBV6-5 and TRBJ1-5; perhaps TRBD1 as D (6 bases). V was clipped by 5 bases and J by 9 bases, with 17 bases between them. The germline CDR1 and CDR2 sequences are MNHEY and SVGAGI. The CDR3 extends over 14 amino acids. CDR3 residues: CASSPGDRVGPQHF. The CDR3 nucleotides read TGTGCCAGCAGTCCAGGGGATCGGGTTGGGCCCCAGCATTTT.

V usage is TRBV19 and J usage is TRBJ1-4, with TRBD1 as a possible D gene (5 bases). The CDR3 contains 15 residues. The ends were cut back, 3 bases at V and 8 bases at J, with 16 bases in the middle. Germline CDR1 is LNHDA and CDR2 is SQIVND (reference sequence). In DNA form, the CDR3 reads TGTGCCAGTAGTATTTTGCGGGGCAGTGGGGAAAAACTGTTTTTT. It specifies CASSILRGSGEKLFF. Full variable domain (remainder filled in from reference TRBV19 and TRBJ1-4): DGGITQSPKYLFRKEGQNVTLSCEQNLNHDAMYWYRQDPGQGLRLIYYSQIVNDFQKGDIAEGYSVSREKKESFPLTVTSAQKNPTAFYLCASSILRGSGEKLFFGSGTQLSVL.

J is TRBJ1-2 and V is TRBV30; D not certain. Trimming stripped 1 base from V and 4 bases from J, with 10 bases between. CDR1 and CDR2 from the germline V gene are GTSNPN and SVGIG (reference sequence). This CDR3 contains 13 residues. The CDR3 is CAWSGQLVYGYTF. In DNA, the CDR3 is TGTGCCTGGAGTGGGCAGCTCGTCTATGGCTACACCTTC.

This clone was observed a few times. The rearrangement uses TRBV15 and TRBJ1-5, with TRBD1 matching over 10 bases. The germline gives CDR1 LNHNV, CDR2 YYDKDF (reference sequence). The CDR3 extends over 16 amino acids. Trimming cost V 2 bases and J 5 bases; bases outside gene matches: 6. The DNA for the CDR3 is TGTGCCACCAGCAGACCGACAGGGGGCGGGTATCAGCCCCAGCATTTT. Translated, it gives CATSRPTGGGYQPQHF.

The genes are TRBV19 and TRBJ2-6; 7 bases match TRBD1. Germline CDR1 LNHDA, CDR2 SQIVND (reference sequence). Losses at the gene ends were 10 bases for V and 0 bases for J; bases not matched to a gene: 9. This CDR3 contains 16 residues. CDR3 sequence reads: CATRDSIHSGANVLTF. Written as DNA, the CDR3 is TGTGCCACTAGGGACAGCATTCACTCTGGGGCCAACGTCCTGACTTTC.